The rows below give T cell receptor beta chains drawn from one sample of a study of cytomegalovirus exposure and HLA in healthy donors. Only in-frame clones appear in the TCRdb table, and some are missing; sequencing was by immunoSEQ multiplex PCR. The sample has under 200,000 clones, 84% seen once. The sequencing input was PBMCs. The source is a man aged 18 to 29 in good health and CMV-seronegative. Each CDR3 is given with its conserved first and last residue. D genes are given only for firm matches. A clone size is listed for some rows: how often the clone was seen (once, few, many), or a class if it is expanded.

TRBJ1-4 - TRBD1 TRBV4-1 TGCGCCAGCTCTTCGCCGGGACAGGCTTTCTCAACTAATGAAAAACTGTTTTTT CASSSPGQAFSTNEKLFF
TRBJ2-7 - TRBD1 TRBV4-3 TGCGCCAGCAGCCAAGGTGCAGCCAGGGGGCCCTTTCCCTACGAGCAGTACTTC CASSQGAARGPFPYEQYF
TRBJ1-4 - - TRBV9 TGTGCCAGCAGTCCCGAGGGAGCAACTAATGAAAAACTGTTTTTT CASSPEGATNEKLFF
TRBJ2-7 - - TRBV5-5 TGTGCCAGCAGCTTTGTGGACAGTAGCTACGAGCAGTACTTC CASSFVDSSYEQYF
TRBJ2-3 - TRBD2 TRBV11-2 TGTGCCAGCAGCCCACTAGCGGGGGTTTCAGATACGCAGTATTTT CASSPLAGVSDTQYF
TRBJ2-2 - TRBD1 TRBV10-3 TGTGCCATCAGTGCATTTGACAGGGGCACCACCGGGGAGCTGTTTTTT CAISAFDRGTTGELFF
TRBJ2-5 - TRBD1 TRBV6-5 TGTGCCAGCAGCGACAGGGCGCACCAAGAGACCCAGTACTTC CASSDRAHQETQYF
TRBJ2-7 once - TRBV6-5 TGTGCCAGCAGTTACTCCGGGTTTGGGGGGAACGAGCAGTACTTC CASSYSGFGGNEQYF
TRBJ1-4 - - TRBV27 TGTGCCAGCAGTTTGACCTCCGGGTCTCATGAAAAACTGTTTTTT CASSLTSGSHEKLFF
TRBJ2-5 few - TRBV19 TGTGCCAGTAGTCCCGGGACTCAACAAGAGACCCAGTACTTC CASSPGTQQETQYF
TRBJ2-1 - TRBD2 TRBV9 TGTGCCAGCAGCCCCCGGGTGAGGGTAGCGGGGGTTACCAATGAGCAGTTCTTC CASSPRVRVAGVTNEQFF
TRBJ2-5 once - TRBV5-1 TGCGCCAGCAGCTTACACGAAGAGACCCAGTACTTC CASSLHEETQYF
TRBJ2-1 - TRBD2 TRBV5-4 TGTGCCAGCAGCTTCAGCGGGGCGAGCTCCTACAATGAGCAGTTCTTC CASSFSGASSYNEQFF
TRBJ1-3 - - TRBV7-9 TGTGCCAGCAGCCCTTTCTCTGGAAACACCATATATTTT CASSPFSGNTIYF
TRBJ2-7 - TRBD1 TRBV6-5 TGTGCCAGCAGTCAACAGGGGGCATCAGACGAGCAGTACTTC CASSQQGASDEQYF
TRBJ2-7 - TRBD2 TRBV9 TGTGCCAGCAGCGCCGACACTGGGGGGGGTTACGAGCAGTACTTC CASSADTGGGYEQYF
TRBJ2-3 - TRBD2 TRBV6-5 TGTGCCAGCAGTTCCCCCAGCGGGGGAGAGAATACGCAGTATTTT CASSSPSGGENTQYF
TRBJ1-4 few - TRBV7-2 TGTGCCAGCACCGATCCTGGAACAGGTCTGTTTTTT CASTDPGTGLFF
TRBJ2-5 once TRBD1 TRBV4-2 TGTGCCAGCAGCCACGGACAGGGCAAAGAGACCCAGTACTTC CASSHGQGKETQYF
TRBJ1-5 - TRBD1 TRBV5-1 TGCGCCAGCGTTGCGGGACAGAGGTATTTT CASVAGQRYF
TRBJ2-5 - - TRBV5-1 TGCGCCAGCAGCGATGGGCAGGGTGTTCAAGAGACCCAGTACTTC CASSDGQGVQETQYF
TRBJ2-1 - TRBD1 TRBV15 TGTGCCACCAGCAGAGGACAGGGGGTACGGCAGTTCTTC CATSRGQGVRQFF
TRBJ2-7 - TRBD1 TRBV11-2 TGTGCCAGCAGCCGAGTACAGGGGACCTCCTACGAGCAGTACTTC CASSRVQGTSYEQYF
TRBJ2-2 once TRBD1 TRBV6-1 TGTGCCAGCAGTACGGACAGGGCCGGCACCGGGGAGCTGTTTTTT CASSTDRAGTGELFF
TRBJ2-7 - - TRBV5-8 TGTGCCAGCAGCTTGGGGCAGGGGATCTCCTACGAGCAGTACTTC CASSLGQGISYEQYF
TRBJ1-1 - - TRBV18 TGTGCCAGCTCACCATTTGGACAGCGAGGTAACACTGAAGCTTTCTTT CASSPFGQRGNTEAFF
TRBJ2-5 few TRBD1 TRBV25-1 TGTGCCAGCAGTGGCCCGGACAGGGGAGAGAGGGAGACCCAGTACTTC CASSGPDRGERETQYF
TRBJ2-1 - - TRBV27 TGTGCCAGCAGTCCGCGGGGTAGAACCTACAATGAGCAGTTCTTC CASSPRGRTYNEQFF
TRBJ2-7 - TRBD2 TRBV27 TGTGCCAGCAGTCTTAGGCCCTCCGGGACTAGCGACTACGAGCAGTACTTC CASSLRPSGTSDYEQYF
TRBJ2-7 - - TRBV9 TGTGCCAGCAGCGTCGAGGGTAGGACCTACGAGCAGTACTTC CASSVEGRTYEQYF
TRBJ2-7 - TRBD1 TRBV25-1 TGTGCCAGCAGTGAAGGGACAGGGGGGCCCTACGAGCAGTACTTC CASSEGTGGPYEQYF
TRBJ2-7 once TRBD2 TRBV28 TGTGCCAGCACCTTTAGCGGGGGGGCCTACGAGCAGTACTTC CASTFSGGAYEQYF
TRBJ2-2 - TRBD1 TRBV10-3 TGTGCCATCAGTGAGTCGCGGACAGGGGGCGTGGGTCCAAACACCGGGGAGCTGTTTTTT CAISESRTGGVGPNTGELFF
TRBJ2-7 - - TRBV28 TGTGCCAGCAGTTTCCGATCCCCCCAGGAGCAGTACTTC CASSFRSPQEQYF
TRBJ1-4 - - TRBV7-9 TGTGCCAGCAGCTTTGCGGTGCGGCCACCAACTAATGAAAAACTGTTTTTT CASSFAVRPPTNEKLFF
TRBJ1-6 - TRBD1 TRBV9 TGTGCCAGCAGCTACACAGGGGATAATTCACCCCTCCACTTT CASSYTGDNSPLHF
TRBJ2-7 - - TRBV28 TGTGCCAGCAGTTTAAAGAGCTCCTACGAGCAGTACTTC CASSLKSSYEQYF
TRBJ1-1 - TRBD1 TRBV2 TGTGCCAGCAGTCCCCGGGACAGGGATAACACTGAAGCTTTCTTT CASSPRDRDNTEAFF
TRBJ1-3 - TRBD1 TRBV19 TGTGCCAGTAGCCTTACAGGGGGCTCTGGAAACACCACATATTTT CASSLTGGSGNTTYF
TRBJ2-7 - TRBD1 TRBV5-4 TGTGCCAGCAGCCCTGACAGGGTCCTCTCCTCCTACGAGCAGTACTTC CASSPDRVLSSYEQYF
TRBJ2-5 few - TRBV19 TGTGCCAGTAGTATCCGGCGGGGGCCCCAAGAGACCCAGTACTTC CASSIRRGPQETQYF
TRBJ2-2 few TRBD2 TRBV10-3 TGTGCCATCAGTGACCCCCAGGGACTAGCGGGAGGGCCCCCCGGGGAGCTGTTTTTT CAISDPQGLAGGPPGELFF
TRBJ1-2 - - TRBV18 TGTGCCAGCTCACCACCGGGCGGGCTCTATGGCTACACCTTC CASSPPGGLYGYTF
TRBJ1-2 - TRBD1 TRBV28 TGTGCCAGCAGTCTCCTCGGGACAGGCTATGGCTACACCTTC CASSLLGTGYGYTF
TRBJ2-1 once TRBD1 TRBV9 TGTGCCAGCAGCGCAGACAGGGATGGTGAGCAGTTCTTC CASSADRDGEQFF
TRBJ1-6 - - TRBV28 TGTGCCAGCAGGGATACGGGACTTCAGTCGCCCCTCCACTTT CASRDTGLQSPLHF
TRBJ2-7 - TRBD1 TRBV29-1 TGCAGCGTTGAAGATCTCGACAGGGGAGTCTACGAGCAGTACTTC CSVEDLDRGVYEQYF
TRBJ1-4 - TRBD1 TRBV9 TGTGCCAGCAACCTCCAGGGGGGTAATGAAAAACTGTTTTTT CASNLQGGNEKLFF
TRBJ2-7 - - TRBV11-2 TGTGCCAGCAGCCCACGCCGACACGGTAGCTCCTACGAGCAGTACTTC CASSPRRHGSSYEQYF
TRBJ1-2 - TRBD1 TRBV7-3 TGTGCCAGCAGCCGGGGCGGGGACAGGCCCATATATGGCTACACCTTC CASSRGGDRPIYGYTF